This T cell receptor beta chain was captured by sequencing in a study of blood T cell repertoires in COVID-19. Assay: immunoSEQ multiplex PCR; the TCRdb copy retains only in-frame clones and omits some. The sample lists roughly 310,000 clones; about 88% were seen once. All recovered Cohort 3 donors got two negative PCRs, got clearance, or saw symptom resolution. Input material: PBMCs or T cells enriched from blood (not recorded which). The sequence came from a man aged 55-75 years who had recovered from COVID-19.

CDR3 sequence: CASSLAGTYTEAFF. DNA for the CDR3: TGTGCCAGCAGCTTAGCGGGGACATACACTGAAGCTTTCTTT. The chain carries TRBV11-1 and TRBJ1-1, with D possibly TRBD1 on 6 matching bases. The V and J ends lost 0 bases and 3 bases respectively, with 8 bases between them. Germline loops: CDR1 SGHAT, CDR2 FQDESV (reference sequence). The CDR3 runs 14 residues.